This record covers a single TCR beta chain. The antigen remains unidentified. The sample comes from a study of T cell responses to AZD1222 COVID-19 vaccine. CDR1 is GTSNPN, CDR2 SVGIG, per germline (reference sequence). CDR3 length: 12 amino acids. Deletions cut 2 bases from V and 0 bases from J, with 5 bases between. Findings and caveats of the study: Clonal diversity may have been underestimated, and the donors were mostly white British, with more females than males. Among AZD1222 vaccinees, only 5 to 7 were seropositive at baseline.

Sequencing used immunoSEQ multiplex PCR; TCRdb keeps in-frame clones, though not all of them. The repertoire holds 110,000 to 150,000 clones, with about 93% as singletons. V gene TRBV30 combines with J gene TRBJ2-7; D not resolved. The receptor was isolated from an adult in good health. The source material was peripheral blood, sampled on day 0 of AZD1222 vaccination. The CDR3 spells CAWSHSSYEQYF. The CDR3 nucleotides are TGTGCCTGGAGTCACAGCTCCTACGAGCAGTACTTC.